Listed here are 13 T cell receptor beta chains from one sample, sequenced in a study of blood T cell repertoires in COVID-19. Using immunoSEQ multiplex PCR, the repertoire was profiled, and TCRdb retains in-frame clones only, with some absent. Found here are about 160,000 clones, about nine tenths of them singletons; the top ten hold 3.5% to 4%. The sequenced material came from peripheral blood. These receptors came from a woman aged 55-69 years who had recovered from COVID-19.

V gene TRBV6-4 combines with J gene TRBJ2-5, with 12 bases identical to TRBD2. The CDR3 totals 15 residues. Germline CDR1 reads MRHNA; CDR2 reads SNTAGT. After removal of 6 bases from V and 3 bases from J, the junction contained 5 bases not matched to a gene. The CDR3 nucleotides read TGTGCCAGCAGCCCTAGCGGGGGGGCCGAAGAGACCCAGTACTTC. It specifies CASSPSGGAEETQYF.

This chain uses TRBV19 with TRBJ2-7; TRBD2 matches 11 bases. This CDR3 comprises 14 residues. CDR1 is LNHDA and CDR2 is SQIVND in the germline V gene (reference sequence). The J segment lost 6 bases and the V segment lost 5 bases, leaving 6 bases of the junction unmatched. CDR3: CASSDSGGALEQYF. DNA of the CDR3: TGTGCCAGTAGTGATAGCGGGGGGGCCCTCGAGCAGTACTTC.

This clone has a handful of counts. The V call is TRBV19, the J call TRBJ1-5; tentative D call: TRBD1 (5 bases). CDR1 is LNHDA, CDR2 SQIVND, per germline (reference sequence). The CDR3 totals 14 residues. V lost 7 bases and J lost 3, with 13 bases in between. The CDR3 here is CASNDRGYNQPQHF. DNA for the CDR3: TGTGCCAGTAACGACAGAGGATACAATCAGCCCCAGCATTTT.

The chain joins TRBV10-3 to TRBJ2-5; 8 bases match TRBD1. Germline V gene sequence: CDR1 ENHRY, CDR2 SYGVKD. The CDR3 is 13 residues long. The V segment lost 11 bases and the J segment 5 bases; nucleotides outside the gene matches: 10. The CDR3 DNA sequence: TGTGCCGCCGGACAGGGCCAAGGTGAGACCCAGTACTTC. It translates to CAAGQGQGETQYF.

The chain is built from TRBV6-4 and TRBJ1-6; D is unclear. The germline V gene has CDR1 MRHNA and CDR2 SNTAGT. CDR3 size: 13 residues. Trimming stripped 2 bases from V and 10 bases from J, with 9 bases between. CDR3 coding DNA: TGTGCCAGCAGTGACCAGGCAAGCTCACCCCTCCACTTT. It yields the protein CASSDQASSPLHF.

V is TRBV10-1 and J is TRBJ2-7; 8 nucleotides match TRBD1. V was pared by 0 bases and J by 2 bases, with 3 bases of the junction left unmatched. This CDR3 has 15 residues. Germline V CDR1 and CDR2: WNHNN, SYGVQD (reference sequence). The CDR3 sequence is CASSESMDRAYEQYF. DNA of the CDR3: TGCGCCAGCAGTGAGTCTATGGACAGGGCCTACGAGCAGTACTTC.

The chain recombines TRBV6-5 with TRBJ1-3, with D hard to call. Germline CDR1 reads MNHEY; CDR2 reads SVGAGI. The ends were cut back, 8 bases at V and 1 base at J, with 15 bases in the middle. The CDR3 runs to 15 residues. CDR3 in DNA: TGTGCCAGCGGCGGCGAGGCCCTATCTGGAAACACCATATATTTT. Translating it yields CASGGEALSGNTIYF.

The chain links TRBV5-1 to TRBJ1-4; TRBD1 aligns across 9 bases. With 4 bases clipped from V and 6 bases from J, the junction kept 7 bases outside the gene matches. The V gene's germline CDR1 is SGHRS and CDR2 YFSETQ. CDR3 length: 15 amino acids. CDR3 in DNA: TGCGCCAGCAGCACCCGGGGACAGGGCGATGAAAAACTGTTTTTT. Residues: CASSTRGQGDEKLFF.

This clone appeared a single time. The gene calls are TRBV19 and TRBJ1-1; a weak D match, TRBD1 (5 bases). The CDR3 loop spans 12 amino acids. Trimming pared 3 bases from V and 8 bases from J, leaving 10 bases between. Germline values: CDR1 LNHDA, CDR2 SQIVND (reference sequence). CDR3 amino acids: CASSMKGLEAFF. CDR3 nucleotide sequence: TGTGCCAGTAGTATGAAGGGGTTGGAAGCTTTCTTT.

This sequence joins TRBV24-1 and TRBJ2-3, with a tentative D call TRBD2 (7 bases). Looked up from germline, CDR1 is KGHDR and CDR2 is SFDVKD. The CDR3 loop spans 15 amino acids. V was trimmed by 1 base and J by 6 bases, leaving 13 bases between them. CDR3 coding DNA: TGTGCCACCAGTGATTTAATAGGGGGGGTCGATACGCAGTATTTT. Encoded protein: CATSDLIGGVDTQYF.

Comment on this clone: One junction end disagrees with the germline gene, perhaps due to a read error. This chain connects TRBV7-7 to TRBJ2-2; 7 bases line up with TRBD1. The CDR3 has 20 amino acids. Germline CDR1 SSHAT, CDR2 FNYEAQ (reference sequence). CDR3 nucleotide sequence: TGTGCTAGCAGCTCAAGTTGGATAAAACAGGGGACCCTGAACACCGGGGAGCTGTTTTTT. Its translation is CASSSSWIKQGTLNTGELFF.

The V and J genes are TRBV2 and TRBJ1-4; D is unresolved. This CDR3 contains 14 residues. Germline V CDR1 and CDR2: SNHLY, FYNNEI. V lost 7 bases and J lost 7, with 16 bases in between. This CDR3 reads CASKDPGQAEKLFF. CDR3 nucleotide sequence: TGTGCCAGCAAAGACCCGGGTCAAGCTGAAAAACTGTTTTTT.

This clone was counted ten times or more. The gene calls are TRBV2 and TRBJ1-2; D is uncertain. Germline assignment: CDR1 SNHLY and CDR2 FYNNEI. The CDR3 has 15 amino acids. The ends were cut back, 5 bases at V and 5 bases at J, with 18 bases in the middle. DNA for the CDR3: TGTGCCAGCAGTAACAGAGCAACGGCTGGTTATGGCTACACCTTC. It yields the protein CASSNRATAGYGYTF.